This TCR beta chain was recorded in a study of cytomegalovirus exposure and HLA in healthy donors. Trimming at V came to 7 bases and at J to 4 bases, leaving 10 bases not matched to a gene. Per the germline V gene, CDR1 is MDHEN and CDR2 is SYDVKM. There are 15 residues in the CDR3. In the PCR, 60 Vbeta and 13 Jbeta primers were used. Per the original data handling: About 80 million unique TCR beta chains, some 9.9 million of them shared, were counted by a later analysis. This table comes from immunoSEQ multiplex PCR, and its TCRdb copy is limited to in-frame clones, with some not included. V and J calls plus clone size are reproduced from that table; the DNA served to infer D and trimming. This sample has approximately 170,000 clones, with about 75% found just once.

The rearrangement uses TRBV28 and TRBJ1-2, with TRBD1 identical over 9 bases. This sequence originates from a male donor in good health and CMV-seronegative. Sequenced material: PBMCs. DNA of the CDR3: TGTGCCAGCACCTTACTACAGGGGGCAGGCTATGGCTACACCTTC. This encodes CASTLLQGAGYGYTF.